This T cell receptor (beta chain) was documented in a study of shared clonotypes between healthy human individuals. Study-wide results and limits: All-four-donor shared clonotypes had higher generation probabilities than non-shared clonotypes did. A generally larger estimated richness was seen in naive subsets than in memory subsets.

Germline CDR1 and CDR2: SEHNR and FQNEAQ (reference sequence). The germline V and J ends were trimmed by 1 base and 5 bases, with 9 bases remaining between them. The CDR3 contains 13 residues. The method was immunoSEQ multiplex PCR; TCRdb's version includes in-frame clones alone and lacks a portion of them. Here the sample spans approximately 1.1 million clones, more than 75% being singletons. This clone was observed a few times. The target antigen is unknown. Division of CD4+ cells produced a CD45RA+ naive subset and a CD45RA-negative memory subset. The clonotype comes from a man aged 18 to 29 in good health. Some clones in this sample may be carry-over from other donors' samples. The chain is built from TRBV7-9 and TRBJ2-7, with a possible D match to TRBD2 (5 bases). Sequencing was done on a sample of memory CD4+ T cells from PBMCs. Subset described: CD45RA-negative fraction. In nucleotides, the CDR3 is TGTGCCAGCAGCTTAGGTGCTAGCAACGAGCAGTACTTC. Its translation: CASSLGASNEQYF.